The present TCR beta chain was sequenced within a study of beta chain features in type 1 diabetes. The wider study: All of the samples together had 85 million to 130 million sorted cells examined. Study results and limitations: In comparison with healthy donors, patients had naive, central memory and Treg TCRB repertoires that appeared more similar. Shortening that was moderate but significant affected the TCRB CDR3s of Type 1 diabetes patients in all four CD4+ subsets.

With respect to this clone: Its cognate antigen is unknown.

cDNA synthesis used the whole RNA isolate, giving expressed TCRB sequences. The method was immunoSEQ multiplex PCR; TCRdb's version includes in-frame clones alone and lacks a portion of them. The data hold approximately 44,000 clones, with approximately 72% observed a single time. Sequenced input: Tregs from blood. The sequence came from a woman aged 18 to 35 with type 1 diabetes.

CDR3 region: CASSVSGGYQETQYF. Here the CDR3 DNA reads TGTGCCAGCAGCGTAAGCGGGGGGTACCAAGAGACCCAGTACTTC. The chain combines TRBV9 with TRBJ2-5; 9 nucleotides line up with TRBD2. Germline assignment: CDR1 SGDLS and CDR2 YYNGEE. This CDR3 has 15 amino acids. V lost 1 base, J lost 0 bases, and 1 base stayed unmatched.